In this sample, the clone carrying this TCR beta chain turned up once. Its cognate antigen is unknown. The sample originates from a study of graft-versus-host responses after intestinal transplantation. Profiled with immunoSEQ multiplex PCR; TCRdb holds only in-frame clones, not every one. The profile shows tens of thousands of clones, 85% to 95% of them singletons. This CDR3 contains 16 residues. V lost 2 bases and J lost 6; bases outside the gene matches: 9. Germline CDR1 reads GTSNPN; CDR2 reads SVGIG (reference sequence). This TCR derives from a human donor who received an intestinal transplant. The V call is TRBV30, the J call TRBJ1-4; TRBD1 matches at 10 bases. The material was unstimulated CD8+ T cells sorted from spleen or lymph node cells, obtained before intestinal transplant. In DNA, the CDR3 is TGTGCCTGGAGTTTTCCCGGGACAGGGGAGTATGAAAAACTGTTTTTT. It translates to CAWSFPGTGEYEKLFF.